One and the same sample provided the 19 T cell receptor beta chains below, sequenced in a study of blood T cell repertoires in COVID-19. The assay was immunoSEQ multiplex PCR, and TCRdb's table has in-frame clones only and misses some. The sample holds over 150,000 clones; around 85% are singletons and the top ten take approximately 0.6%. Sample: peripheral blood. Source of these receptors: a man in his 60s with COVID-19, enrolled during active disease.

The chain links TRBV9 to TRBJ1-1; 9 nucleotides match TRBD1. Unmatched junction bases numbered 3, after V lost 2 bases and J lost 4 bases. Germline assignment: CDR1 SGDLS and CDR2 YYNGEE. The CDR3 contains 14 residues. As DNA, the CDR3 is TGTGCCAGCAGCGTGACAGGGGGAGGCACTGAAGCTTTCTTT. Translation: CASSVTGGGTEAFF.

This clone was seen more than once but under ten times. The J gene is TRBJ1-5, the V gene TRBV5-5; no clear D. With 4 bases removed from V and 0 bases from J, the gap between germline ends came to 5 bases. The germline V gene encodes CDR1 SGHKS and CDR2 YYEKEE (reference sequence). The CDR3 is 13 amino acids. CDR3 sequence: CASSRGSNQPQHF. DNA for the CDR3: TGTGCCAGCAGCCGGGGTAGCAATCAGCCCCAGCATTTT.

The chain recombines TRBV19 with TRBJ2-7; 11 bases are a match to TRBD2. From germline, CDR1 is LNHDA and CDR2 SQIVND (reference sequence). The CDR3 is 15 amino acids. V gave up 3 bases and J gave up 4 bases; unmatched junction bases: 5. The chain's CDR3 is CASSIKTSGEYEQYF. CDR3 nucleotide sequence: TGTGCCAGTAGTATTAAGACTAGCGGGGAGTACGAGCAGTACTTC.

The genes are TRBV29-1 and TRBJ1-5; a weak D match, TRBD1 (5 bases). This CDR3 has 13 residues. Germline V CDR1 and CDR2: SQVTM, ANQGSEA. With 6 bases removed from V and 3 bases from J, the gap between germline ends came to 12 bases. CDR3 in DNA: TGCAGCGTCATGGCAGGGAACAATCAGCCCCAGCATTTT. It encodes CSVMAGNNQPQHF.

This clone was recorded a few times. The V gene is TRBV2, the J gene TRBJ1-4; 11 bases match TRBD1. The germline CDR1 and CDR2 sequences are SNHLY and FYNNEI. J was trimmed by 6 bases and V by 5 bases; bases with no gene match: 5. The CDR3 sequence is 15 residues long. CDR3: CASSLRTGGDEKLFF. The CDR3 nucleotides read TGTGCCAGCAGTCTCCGGACAGGGGGCGATGAAAAACTGTTTTTT. Looking up the rest from reference TRBV2 and TRBJ1-4 gives the full variable domain: EPEVTQTPSHQVTQMGQEVILRCVPISNHLYFYWYRQILGQKVEFLVSFYNNEISEKSEIFDDQFSVERPDGSNFTLKIRSTKLEDSAMYFCASSLRTGGDEKLFFGSGTQLSVL.

The chain combines TRBV27 with TRBJ1-1; D is undetermined. From germline, CDR1 is MNHEY and CDR2 SMNVEV (reference sequence). CDR3 size: 13 residues. Between the trimmed V and J ends, which lost 6 bases and 1 base, there was a span of 9 bases. CDR3 residues: CASRKVQNTEAFF. CDR3 sequence (DNA): TGTGCCAGCAGGAAAGTACAGAACACTGAAGCTTTCTTT.

The chain employs TRBV24-1 and TRBJ1-5, with D uncertain. The CDR3 has 15 amino acids. Germline-derived CDR1 and CDR2 are KGHDR and SFDVKD. Trimming stripped 5 bases from V and 3 bases from J, with 13 bases between. The CDR3 nucleotides read TGTGCCACCAGTGGATCCGGTGTAACCAATCAGCCCCAGCATTTT. Amino acids: CATSGSGVTNQPQHF.

The rearrangement joins TRBV19 to TRBJ1-1; 7 positions match TRBD1. J was trimmed by 2 bases and V by 7 bases; bases with no gene match: 7. The CDR3 spans 14 residues. Germline CDR1 LNHDA, CDR2 SQIVND (reference sequence). The CDR3 sequence: CASTPGGGNTEAFF. CDR3 bases: TGTGCCAGTACCCCGGGAGGGGGCAACACTGAAGCTTTCTTT.

DNA of the CDR3: TGTGCCAGCAGCCAGGGACTAGCGAACACCGGGGAGCTGTTTTTT. Protein: CASSQGLANTGELFF. The chain links TRBV2 to TRBJ2-2; TRBD2 aligns across 8 bases. The CDR3 spans 15 residues. V lost 6 bases, J lost 0 bases, and 3 bases stayed unmatched. Germline CDR1 is SNHLY and CDR2 is FYNNEI.

On this clone: One end of the junction is discordant with germline, which a read error may explain. The V call is TRBV3-1 (or the pseudogene TRBV3-2), the J call TRBJ2-1, with 8 bases aligning to TRBD2. The length of the CDR3 is 15 residues. Germline V CDR1 and CDR2: LGHDT, YNNKEL (reference sequence). The CDR3 DNA reads TGTGCCAGCAGCCGTAGCGGGATCTCCCACAATGAGCAGTTCTTC. Its translation: CASSRSGISHNEQFF.

V gene TRBV30 combines with J gene TRBJ2-2; tentative D call: TRBD2 (6 bases). The V end was cut by 1 base, the J end by 4 bases, with 13 bases between. CDR1 GTSNPN and CDR2 SVGIG come from the germline V gene (reference sequence). CDR3 length: 15 amino acids. The DNA for the CDR3 is TGTGCCTGGAGTGGGGGGGTAGTGAGCACCGGGGAGCTGTTTTTT. Its translation is CAWSGGVVSTGELFF.

The chain links TRBV25-1 to TRBJ2-3; D uncertain. Germline CDR1 and CDR2: MGHDK and SYGVNS. Trimming took 4 bases from V and 2 from J, leaving 4 bases between them. The CDR3 spans 12 residues. The CDR3 loop is CASSAHTDTQYF. CDR3 nucleotide sequence: TGTGCCAGCAGTGCCCACACAGATACGCAGTATTTT.

The V and J genes are TRBV27 and TRBJ1-4; TRBD1 matches 10 bases. CDR1 is MNHEY and CDR2 is SMNVEV in the germline V gene (reference sequence). The junction had 4 bases not matched to a gene; V was cut back by 2 bases and J by 7 bases. The CDR3 runs to 15 residues. The CDR3 sequence is CASSLGTGAREKLFF. In DNA form, the CDR3 reads TGTGCCAGCAGTTTAGGGACAGGGGCGCGTGAAAAACTGTTTTTT.

The V gene is TRBV4-1, the J gene TRBJ1-1, with D possibly matching TRBD1 (5 bases). This CDR3 is 15 amino acids long. Trimming took off 0 bases at V and 2 bases at J, with 10 bases between the two ends. Germline lookup yields CDR1 MGHRA and CDR2 YSYEKL. The CDR3 DNA sequence: TGCGCCAGCAGCCAAGAAAGACAGCTTAACACTGAAGCTTTCTTT. The encoded protein is CASSQERQLNTEAFF.

The table lists this clone with a few counts. The V and J genes are TRBV7-2 and TRBJ2-7, with 9 bases matching TRBD2. V was pared by 6 bases and J by 3 bases, with 6 bases of the junction left unmatched. The CDR3 is 14 residues long. Germline V gene sequence: CDR1 SGHTA, CDR2 FQGNSA. CDR3 protein: CASRLTSGSYEQYF. The CDR3 bases are TGTGCCAGCAGATTGACTAGCGGAAGCTACGAGCAGTACTTC.

The chain employs TRBV6-5 and TRBJ1-4, with 9 bases that match TRBD1. J was trimmed by 5 bases and V by 6 bases; bases with no gene match: 7. CDR3 length: 15 amino acids. CDR1 MNHEY and CDR2 SVGAGI come from the germline V gene. Written as DNA, the CDR3 is TGTGCCAGCAGGTCCTCCGGGACAGGGAATGAAAAACTGTTTTTT. Its protein product is CASRSSGTGNEKLFF.

The chain recombines TRBV9 with TRBJ2-3; perhaps TRBD1 as D (6 bases). The CDR3 consists of 16 residues. Trimming pared 0 bases from V and 4 bases from J, leaving 15 bases between. Germline-derived CDR1 and CDR2 are SGDLS and YYNGEE. CDR3 in amino acids: CASSVASQGSADTQYF. The CDR3 DNA reads as TGTGCCAGCAGCGTAGCTTCGCAGGGGAGCGCAGATACGCAGTATTTT.

This clone has only one observation. The chain employs TRBV2 and TRBJ1-1, with a weak D call TRBD1 (5 bases). This CDR3 is built from 13 residues. Germline loops: CDR1 SNHLY, CDR2 FYNNEI. V was cut by 2 bases and J by 8 bases, with 12 bases left in between. The CDR3 region has the DNA TGTGCCAGCAGTGAATTGAACAGGCCCGAAGCTTTCTTT. This encodes CASSELNRPEAFF.

The chain is built from TRBV19 and TRBJ2-5, with D possibly being TRBD2 (5 bases). The CDR3 consists of 16 residues. Germline V CDR1 and CDR2: LNHDA, SQIVND (reference sequence). Between the trimmed V and J ends, which lost 5 bases and 0 bases, there was a span of 16 bases. For the CDR3, the DNA is TGTGCCAGTAGTCCCAGAGGGCAGAGCTACCAAGAGACCCAGTACTTC. Protein: CASSPRGQSYQETQYF. The full variable domain, with the rest looked up from reference TRBV19 and TRBJ2-5, is DGGITQSPKYLFRKEGQNVTLSCEQNLNHDAMYWYRQDPGQGLRLIYYSQIVNDFQKGDIAEGYSVSREKKESFPLTVTSAQKNPTAFYLCASSPRGQSYQETQYFGPGTRLLVL.